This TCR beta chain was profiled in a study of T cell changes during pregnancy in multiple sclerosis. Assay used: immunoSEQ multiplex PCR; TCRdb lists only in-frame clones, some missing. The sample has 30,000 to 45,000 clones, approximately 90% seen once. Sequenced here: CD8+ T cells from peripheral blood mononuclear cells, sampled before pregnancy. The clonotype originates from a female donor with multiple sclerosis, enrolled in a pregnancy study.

The CDR3 spells CASSFPTEYSYEQYF. CDR3 DNA: TGTGCCAGCAGCTTCCCGACGGAGTACTCCTACGAGCAGTACTTC. The V call is TRBV5-6, the J call TRBJ2-7; D gene ambiguous. Germline V lookup: CDR1 SGHDT, CDR2 YYEEEE. The CDR3 sequence is 15 residues long. Trimming removed 2 bases at V and 0 bases at J, with 12 bases between. The full variable domain, completed using reference TRBV5-6 and TRBJ2-7, is DAGVTQSPTHLIKTRGQQVTLRCSPKSGHDTVSWYQQALGQGPQFIFQYYEEEERQRGNFPDRFSGHQFPNYSSELNVNALLLGDSALYLCASSFPTEYSYEQYFGPGTRLTVT.